This paragraph covers one T cell receptor beta chain sequence. What it binds is not known. The CDR3 loop spans 15 amino acids. V was shortened by 2 bases and J by 9 bases, with 17 bases between the two germline ends. Germline values: CDR1 KGHSH, CDR2 LQKENI. TCRdb analysed the 5' RACE reads with MiXCR anew, one entry per CDR3 protein. The table lists fewer than 800,000 distinct CDR3 sequences, 7.1% of them singletons. Only healthy Caucasians were included as donors. This record comes from a study of identical twins. Study-level points and caveats: In monozygotic twins, models underestimated the sharing of out-of-frame TCR alpha. The study found excess low generation probability among twin-shared out-of-frame alpha sequences.

These data were likewise used in another study, on yellow fever vaccine responses in identical twins. Per that study: After vaccination, twins' T cell response reportedly seemed partly convergent, partly personalized.

The rearrangement joins TRBV18 to TRBJ1-3; D gene ambiguous. This sequence originates from a woman aged 18-30 years in good health. Sample: PBMCs. The chain's CDR3 is CASSPIQPDKGTIYF. For the CDR3, the DNA is TGTGCCAGCTCACCAATACAGCCCGATAAGGGCACCATATATTTT.